What follows describes a single TCR beta chain. The entry originates in a study of control samples from healthy donors and cancer patients. Germline values: CDR1 SGHRS, CDR2 YFSETQ. Between the trimmed V and J ends, which lost 4 bases and 7 bases, there was a span of 15 bases. The length of the CDR3 is 15 residues. The repertoire was sequenced with immunoSEQ multiplex PCR; TCRdb's copy has only in-frame clones and lacks some. The sample has about 140,000 clones, more than 80% seen once. V is TRBV5-1 and J is TRBJ1-6; D might be TRBD1 (6 bases). Sequenced material: blood. This clonotype was sampled from a man younger than 30 in good health. CDR3: CASSPRDTTNSPLHF. The CDR3 DNA sequence: TGCGCCAGCAGCCCCCGGGACACGACAAATTCACCCCTCCACTTT.